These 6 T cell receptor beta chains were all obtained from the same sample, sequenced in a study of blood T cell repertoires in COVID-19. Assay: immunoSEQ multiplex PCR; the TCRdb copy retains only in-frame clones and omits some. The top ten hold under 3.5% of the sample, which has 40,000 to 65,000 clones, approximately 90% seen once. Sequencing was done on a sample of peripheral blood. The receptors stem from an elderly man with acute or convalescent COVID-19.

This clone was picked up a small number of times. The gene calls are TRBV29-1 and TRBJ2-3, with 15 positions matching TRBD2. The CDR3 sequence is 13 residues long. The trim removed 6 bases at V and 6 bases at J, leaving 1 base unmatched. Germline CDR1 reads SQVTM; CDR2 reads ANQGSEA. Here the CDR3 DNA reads TGCAGCGTGGGGACTAGCGGGGGGGATACGCAGTATTTT. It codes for CSVGTSGGDTQYF.

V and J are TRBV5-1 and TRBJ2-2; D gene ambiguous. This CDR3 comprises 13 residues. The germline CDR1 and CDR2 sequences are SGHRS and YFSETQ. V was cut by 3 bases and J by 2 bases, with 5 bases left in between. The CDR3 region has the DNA TGCGCCAGCAGCTCCAGAAACACCGGGGAGCTGTTTTTT. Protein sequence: CASSSRNTGELFF.

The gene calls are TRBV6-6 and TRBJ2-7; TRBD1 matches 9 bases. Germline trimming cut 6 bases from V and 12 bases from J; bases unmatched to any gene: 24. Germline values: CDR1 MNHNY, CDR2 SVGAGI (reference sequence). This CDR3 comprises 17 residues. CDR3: CASSRSPPGQGRTEGYF. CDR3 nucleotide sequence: TGTGCCAGCAGCCGATCGCCGCCGGGACAGGGACGAACGGAGGGGTACTTC.

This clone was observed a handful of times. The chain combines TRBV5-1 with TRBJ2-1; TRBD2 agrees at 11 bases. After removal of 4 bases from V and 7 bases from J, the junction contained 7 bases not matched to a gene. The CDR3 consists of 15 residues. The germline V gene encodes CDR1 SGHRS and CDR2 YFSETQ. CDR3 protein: CASSLPTSGVNEQFF. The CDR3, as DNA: TGCGCCAGCAGCCTCCCGACTAGCGGGGTAAATGAGCAGTTCTTC.

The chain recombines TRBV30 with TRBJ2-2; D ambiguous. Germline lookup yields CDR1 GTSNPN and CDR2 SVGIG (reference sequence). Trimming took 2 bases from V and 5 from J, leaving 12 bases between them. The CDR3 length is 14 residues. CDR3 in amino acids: CAWSSRGRTGELFF. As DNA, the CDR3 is TGTGCCTGGAGTTCACGTGGTAGAACCGGGGAGCTGTTTTTT.

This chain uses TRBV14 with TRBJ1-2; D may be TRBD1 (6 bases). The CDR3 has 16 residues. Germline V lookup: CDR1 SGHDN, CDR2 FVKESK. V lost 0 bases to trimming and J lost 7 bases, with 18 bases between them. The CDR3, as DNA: TGTGCCAGCAGCCAAGACATGGGCAGGGGATTAACTGGCTACACCTTC. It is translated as CASSQDMGRGLTGYTF.